Detailed here is one TCR beta chain. This sample was included in a study of blood T cells in healthy people across ages. This CDR3 has 15 amino acids. V lost 3 bases, J lost 3 bases, and 17 bases lay in between. Germline-derived CDR1 and CDR2 are SQVTM and ANQGSEA. For the second PCR, which ran for about 7 to 11 cycles, a sample-barcoded 5' primer and a J-beta primer mix were used. One entry per CDR3 protein results from TCRdb running MiXCR on the 5' RACE reads. There are 450,000 to 600,000 distinct CDR3 sequences in the sample; about 27% occur only once, and approximately 3.3% lies in the top ten. The same data also went into a second study, on T cells of mothers and their children.

The clonotype originates from a boy between 2 and 10 years old in good health. Specimen: blood. V gene TRBV29-1 combines with J gene TRBJ2-5; D remains unclear. DNA of the CDR3: TGCAGCGTTGACGTCGGATCAGTCCCGGAAGAGACCCAGTACTTC. This codes for CSVDVGSVPEETQYF.